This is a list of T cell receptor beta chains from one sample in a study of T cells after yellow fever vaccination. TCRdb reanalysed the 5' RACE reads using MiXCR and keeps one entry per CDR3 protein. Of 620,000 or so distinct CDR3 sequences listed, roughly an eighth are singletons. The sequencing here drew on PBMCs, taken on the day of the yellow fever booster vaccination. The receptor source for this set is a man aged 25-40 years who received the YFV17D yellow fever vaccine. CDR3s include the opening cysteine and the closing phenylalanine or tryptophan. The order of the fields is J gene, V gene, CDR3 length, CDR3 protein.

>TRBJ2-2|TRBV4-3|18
CASSHGPAQPERGGELFF
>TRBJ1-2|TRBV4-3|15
CASSQGMTGVYGYTF
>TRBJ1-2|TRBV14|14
CASSLRQGNYGYTF
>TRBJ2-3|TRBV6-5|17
CASSYFGLADVTDTQYF
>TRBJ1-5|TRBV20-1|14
CSAIRGASNQPQHF
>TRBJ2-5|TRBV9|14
CASSVRPGEETQYF
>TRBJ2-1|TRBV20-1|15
CSASPLAGGNNEQFF
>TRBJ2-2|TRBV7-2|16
CASSQPLRANTGELFF
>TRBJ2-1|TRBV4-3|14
CASSQDASGFQQFF
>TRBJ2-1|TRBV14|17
CASSQDLLAGVRNEQFF
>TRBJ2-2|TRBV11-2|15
CASSLEAGGAGELFF
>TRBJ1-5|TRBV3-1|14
CASSQAGGNQPQHF
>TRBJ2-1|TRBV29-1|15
CSVKGGLAGTNEQFF
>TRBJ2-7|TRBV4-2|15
CASSQDNGGHYEQYF
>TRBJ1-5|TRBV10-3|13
CAISIDPETPQHF
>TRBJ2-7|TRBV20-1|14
CSASPDSGRAEQYF
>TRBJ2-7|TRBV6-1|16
CASSPRGLAGTYEQYF
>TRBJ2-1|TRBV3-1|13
CASSQSSASEQFF
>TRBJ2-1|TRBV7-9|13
CAITDFRGGEQFF
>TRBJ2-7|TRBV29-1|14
CSVGDGTLNYEQYF
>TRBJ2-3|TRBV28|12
CASKDFTDTQYF
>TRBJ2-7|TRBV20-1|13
CSASGQGGYEQYF